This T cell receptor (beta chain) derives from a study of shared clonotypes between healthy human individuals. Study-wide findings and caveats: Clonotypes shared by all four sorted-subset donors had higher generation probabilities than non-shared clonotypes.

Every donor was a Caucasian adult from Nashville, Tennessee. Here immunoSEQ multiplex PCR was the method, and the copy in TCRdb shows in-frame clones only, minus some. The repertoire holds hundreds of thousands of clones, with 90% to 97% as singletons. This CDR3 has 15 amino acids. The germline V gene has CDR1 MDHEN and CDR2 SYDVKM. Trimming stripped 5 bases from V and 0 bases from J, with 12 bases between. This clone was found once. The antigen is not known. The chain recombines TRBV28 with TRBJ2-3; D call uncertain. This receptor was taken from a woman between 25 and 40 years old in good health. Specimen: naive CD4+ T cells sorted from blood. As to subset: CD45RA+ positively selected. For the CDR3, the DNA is TGTGCCAGCAGTCGACTGCCAGATAGCACAGATACGCAGTATTTT. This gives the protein CASSRLPDSTDTQYF.